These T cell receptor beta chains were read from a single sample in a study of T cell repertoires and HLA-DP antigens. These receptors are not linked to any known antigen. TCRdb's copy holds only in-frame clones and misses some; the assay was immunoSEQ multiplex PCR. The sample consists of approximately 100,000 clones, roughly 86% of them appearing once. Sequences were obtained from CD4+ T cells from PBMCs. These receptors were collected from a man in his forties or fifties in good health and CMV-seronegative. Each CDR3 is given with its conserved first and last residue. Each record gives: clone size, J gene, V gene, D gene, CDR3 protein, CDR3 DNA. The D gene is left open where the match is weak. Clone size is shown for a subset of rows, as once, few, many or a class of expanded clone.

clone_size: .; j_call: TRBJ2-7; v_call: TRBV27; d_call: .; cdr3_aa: CASSPLKGYEQYF; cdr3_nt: TGTGCCAGCAGTCCCCTAAAGGGTTACGAGCAGTACTTC
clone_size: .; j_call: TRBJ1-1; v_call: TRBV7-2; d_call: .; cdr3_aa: CASSLAGWGTEAFF; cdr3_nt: TGTGCCAGCAGCTTAGCAGGGTGGGGCACTGAAGCTTTCTTT
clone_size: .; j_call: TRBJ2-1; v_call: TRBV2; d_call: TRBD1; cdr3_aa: CASSEVVTGGEQFF; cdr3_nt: TGTGCCAGCAGTGAAGTGGTGACAGGGGGTGAGCAGTTCTTC
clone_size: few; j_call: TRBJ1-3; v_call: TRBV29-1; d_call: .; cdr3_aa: CSVSTGAGNTIYF; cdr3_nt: TGCAGCGTCTCTACAGGAGCTGGAAACACCATATATTTT
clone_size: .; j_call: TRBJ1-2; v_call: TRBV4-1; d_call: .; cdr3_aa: CASSQGSPLGAYTF; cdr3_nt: TGCGCCAGCAGCCAAGGCTCACCGCTGGGCGCCTACACCTTC
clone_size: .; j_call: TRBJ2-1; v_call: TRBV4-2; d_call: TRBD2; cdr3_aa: CASSQAGGPRNEQFF; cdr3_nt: TGTGCCAGCAGCCAGGCGGGGGGGCCAAGGAATGAGCAGTTCTTC
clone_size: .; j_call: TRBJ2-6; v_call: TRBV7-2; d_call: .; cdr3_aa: CASSPTNVLTF; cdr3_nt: TGTGCCAGCAGCCCGACAAACGTCCTGACTTTC
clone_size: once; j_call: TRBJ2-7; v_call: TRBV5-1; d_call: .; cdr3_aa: CASSLGGTKIDEQYF; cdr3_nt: TGCGCCAGCAGCTTGGGGGGGACAAAAATAGACGAGCAGTACTTC
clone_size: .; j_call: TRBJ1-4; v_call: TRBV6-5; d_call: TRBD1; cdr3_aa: CASSYRTGGEEKLFF; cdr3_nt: TGTGCCAGCAGTTACCGGACAGGGGGAGAAGAAAAACTGTTTTTT
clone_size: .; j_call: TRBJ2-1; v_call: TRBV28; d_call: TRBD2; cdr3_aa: CASSGTSAKDEQFF; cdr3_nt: TGTGCCAGCAGCGGGACTAGCGCGAAGGATGAGCAGTTCTTC
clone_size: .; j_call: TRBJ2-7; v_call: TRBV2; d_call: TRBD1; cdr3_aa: CASSEVGTGLYEQYF; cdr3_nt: TGTGCCAGCAGTGAGGTCGGGACAGGGCTCTACGAGCAGTACTTC
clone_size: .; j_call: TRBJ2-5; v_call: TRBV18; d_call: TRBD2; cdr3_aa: CASSPGGAKRETQYF; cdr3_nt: TGTGCCAGCTCACCGGGAGGGGCAAAGCGGGAGACCCAGTACTTC
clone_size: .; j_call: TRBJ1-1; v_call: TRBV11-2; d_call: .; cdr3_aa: CASSLGGKAFF; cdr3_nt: TGTGCCAGCAGCTTAGGGGGGAAGGCTTTCTTT
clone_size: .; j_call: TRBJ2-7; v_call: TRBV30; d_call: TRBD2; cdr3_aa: CAWSVQLAGARYEQYF; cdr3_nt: TGTGCCTGGAGTGTACAACTAGCGGGGGCACGATACGAGCAGTACTTC
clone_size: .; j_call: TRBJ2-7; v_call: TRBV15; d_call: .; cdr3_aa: CATSRESAGGRYEQYF; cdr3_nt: TGTGCCACCAGCAGAGAATCGGCAGGGGGGCGATACGAGCAGTACTTC
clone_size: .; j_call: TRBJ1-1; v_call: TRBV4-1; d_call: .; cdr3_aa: CASRPTTGNQEAFF; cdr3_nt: TGCGCCAGCAGACCAACGACGGGAAATCAGGAAGCTTTCTTT
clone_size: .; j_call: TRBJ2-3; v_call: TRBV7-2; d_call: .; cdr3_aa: CASSLARRPSTDTQYF; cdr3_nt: TGTGCCAGCAGCTTAGCCAGGAGACCTAGCACAGATACGCAGTATTTT
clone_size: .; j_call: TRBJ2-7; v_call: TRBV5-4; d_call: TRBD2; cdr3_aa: CASSRRLAATYEQYF; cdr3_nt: TGTGCCAGCAGTCGACGACTAGCGGCAACCTACGAGCAGTACTTC
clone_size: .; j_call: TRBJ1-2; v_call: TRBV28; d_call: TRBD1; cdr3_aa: CASSSTGTGAGGYTF; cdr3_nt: TGTGCCAGCAGCTCGACCGGGACAGGGGCCGGTGGCTACACCTTC
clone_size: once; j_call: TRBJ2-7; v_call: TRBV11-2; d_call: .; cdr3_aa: CASSPRGSGTRSYEQYF; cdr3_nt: TGTGCCAGCAGCCCCCGGGGGTCGGGTACGAGGTCCTACGAGCAGTACTTC
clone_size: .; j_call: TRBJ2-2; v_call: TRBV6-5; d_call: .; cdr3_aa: CAAWASSGTGELFF; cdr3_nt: TGTGCCGCTTGGGCCTCGTCGGGCACCGGGGAGCTGTTTTTT
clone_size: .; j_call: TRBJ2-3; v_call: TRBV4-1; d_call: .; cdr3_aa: CASSPFPKTAGLTDTQYF; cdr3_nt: TGCGCCAGCAGCCCCTTTCCAAAGACGGCGGGACTCACAGATACGCAGTATTTT
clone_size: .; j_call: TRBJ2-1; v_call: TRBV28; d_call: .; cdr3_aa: CATRGSSSYNEQFF; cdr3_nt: TGTGCCACCAGAGGATCGAGCTCCTACAATGAGCAGTTCTTC
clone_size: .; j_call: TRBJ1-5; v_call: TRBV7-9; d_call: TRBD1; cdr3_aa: CASSLDRGNQPQHF; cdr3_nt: TGTGCCAGCAGCCTAGACAGGGGCAATCAGCCCCAGCATTTT
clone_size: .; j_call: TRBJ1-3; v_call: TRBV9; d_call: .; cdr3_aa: CASSVGSSGNTIYF; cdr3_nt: TGTGCCAGCAGCGTAGGCAGCTCTGGAAACACCATATATTTT
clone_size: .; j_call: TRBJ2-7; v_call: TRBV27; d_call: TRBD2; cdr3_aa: CASSLVAGVREQYF; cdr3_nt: TGTGCCAGCAGTTTGGTAGCGGGAGTTCGCGAGCAGTACTTC
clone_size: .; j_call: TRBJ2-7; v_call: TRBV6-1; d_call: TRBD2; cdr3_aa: CASSLGTSGSYEQYF; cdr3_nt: TGTGCCAGCAGCTTGGGAACTAGCGGGAGTTACGAGCAGTACTTC
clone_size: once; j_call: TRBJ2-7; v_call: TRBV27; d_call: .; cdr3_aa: CASKRTGSYEQYF; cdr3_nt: TGTGCCAGCAAGAGGACTGGGTCCTACGAGCAGTACTTC
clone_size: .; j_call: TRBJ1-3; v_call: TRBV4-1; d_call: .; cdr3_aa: CASSQDGRVLSGNTIYF; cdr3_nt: TGCGCCAGCAGCCAAGATGGCCGCGTCCTCTCTGGAAACACCATATATTTT
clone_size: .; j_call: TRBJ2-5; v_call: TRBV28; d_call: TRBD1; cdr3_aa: CASKAGTGGETQYF; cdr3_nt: TGTGCCAGCAAGGCTGGGACAGGTGGAGAGACCCAGTACTTC
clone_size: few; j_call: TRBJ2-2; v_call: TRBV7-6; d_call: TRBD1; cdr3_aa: CASSLVAGGTGELFF; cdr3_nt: TGTGCCAGCAGCTTAGTGGCAGGGGGCACCGGGGAGCTGTTTTTT
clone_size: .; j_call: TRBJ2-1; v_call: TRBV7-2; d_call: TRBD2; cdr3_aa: CASSFRTSGYNEQFF; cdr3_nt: TGTGCCAGCAGCTTTCGGACTAGCGGTTACAATGAGCAGTTCTTC